The rows below give T cell receptor beta chains drawn from one sample of a study of blood T cell repertoires in COVID-19. Method: immunoSEQ multiplex PCR; TCRdb's copy keeps in-frame clones and lacks some. The data hold about 210,000 clones, with about 91% observed a single time. The sample was peripheral blood. These receptors all stem from a man aged 25 to 40 with acute or convalescent COVID-19. Each CDR3 is given with its conserved first and last residue. The order of the fields is clone size, J gene, D gene, V gene, CDR3 protein, CDR3 DNA. The D gene is left open where the match is weak. Rows give clone size only sometimes, using once, few, many, or a class for an expanded clone.

clone_size: .; j_call: TRBJ1-2; d_call: TRBD1; v_call: TRBV19; cdr3_aa: CASSPTGTGEVGGYTF; cdr3_nt: TGTGCCAGTAGCCCGACCGGGACAGGGGAGGTAGGGGGCTACACCTTC
clone_size: .; j_call: TRBJ2-1; d_call: TRBD2; v_call: TRBV7-3; cdr3_aa: CASSLRTSGYNEQFF; cdr3_nt: TGTGCCAGCAGCTTAAGGACTAGCGGCTACAATGAGCAGTTCTTC
clone_size: .; j_call: TRBJ2-5; d_call: TRBD1; v_call: TRBV5-5; cdr3_aa: CASSLVAPGQGWGQETQYF; cdr3_nt: TGTGCCAGCAGCTTGGTCGCCCCTGGACAGGGTTGGGGGCAAGAGACCCAGTACTTC
clone_size: .; j_call: TRBJ2-5; d_call: TRBD2; v_call: TRBV4-1; cdr3_aa: CASSHLWTSGGETQYF; cdr3_nt: TGCGCCAGCAGCCACCTCTGGACTAGCGGAGGAGAGACCCAGTACTTC
clone_size: .; j_call: TRBJ2-7; d_call: .; v_call: TRBV28; cdr3_aa: CASSSRWEQYF; cdr3_nt: TGTGCCAGCAGTTCCAGATGGGAGCAGTACTTC
clone_size: .; j_call: TRBJ2-7; d_call: TRBD1; v_call: TRBV7-9; cdr3_aa: CASSSSTGIYEQYF; cdr3_nt: TGTGCCAGCAGCTCCTCGACAGGGATCTACGAGCAGTACTTC
clone_size: .; j_call: TRBJ2-1; d_call: .; v_call: TRBV7-9; cdr3_aa: CASSLRLRGPPGDRQFF; cdr3_nt: TGTGCCAGCAGCTTAAGGTTGCGGGGGCCTCCCGGCGATAGGCAGTTCTTC
clone_size: .; j_call: TRBJ2-7; d_call: TRBD2; v_call: TRBV2; cdr3_aa: CASRREVSYEQYF; cdr3_nt: TGTGCCAGCAGGCGGGAGGTCTCCTACGAGCAGTACTTC
clone_size: .; j_call: TRBJ2-1; d_call: TRBD2; v_call: TRBV5-1; cdr3_aa: CASSPGGYNNEQFF; cdr3_nt: TGCGCCAGCAGCCCGGGGGGGTATAACAATGAGCAGTTCTTC
clone_size: .; j_call: TRBJ2-1; d_call: .; v_call: TRBV5-1; cdr3_aa: CASRLDSYNEQFF; cdr3_nt: TGCGCCAGCAGACTGGACAGTTACAATGAGCAGTTCTTC
clone_size: .; j_call: TRBJ2-1; d_call: TRBD2; v_call: TRBV10-3; cdr3_aa: CAISGLAGANNEQFF; cdr3_nt: TGTGCCATCAGTGGACTAGCGGGGGCCAACAATGAGCAGTTCTTC
clone_size: .; j_call: TRBJ2-7; d_call: TRBD1; v_call: TRBV7-2; cdr3_aa: CASSPRTGSYEQYF; cdr3_nt: TGTGCCAGCAGTCCCCGGACAGGGAGCTACGAGCAGTACTTC
clone_size: .; j_call: TRBJ2-2; d_call: .; v_call: TRBV7-3; cdr3_aa: CASSLNRVSDTGELFF; cdr3_nt: TGTGCCAGCAGCTTAAATCGGGTATCGGACACCGGGGAGCTGTTTTTT
clone_size: .; j_call: TRBJ2-2; d_call: TRBD1; v_call: TRBV28; cdr3_aa: CASSFIGQAISNTGELFF; cdr3_nt: TGTGCCAGCAGTTTCATAGGACAGGCAATCTCGAACACCGGGGAGCTGTTTTTT
clone_size: .; j_call: TRBJ2-3; d_call: TRBD2; v_call: TRBV7-9; cdr3_aa: CASSTTSGESTDTQYF; cdr3_nt: TGTGCCAGCAGCACGACTAGCGGGGAAAGCACAGATACGCAGTATTTT
clone_size: .; j_call: TRBJ1-1; d_call: .; v_call: TRBV7-3; cdr3_aa: CASSDQGSRTEAFF; cdr3_nt: TGTGCCAGCAGCGACCAGGGTAGTAGGACTGAAGCTTTCTTT
clone_size: .; j_call: TRBJ2-1; d_call: TRBD1; v_call: TRBV5-4; cdr3_aa: CASSYDVRGLGEQFF; cdr3_nt: TGTGCCAGCAGTTACGATGTTAGGGGGCTGGGTGAGCAGTTCTTC
clone_size: once; j_call: TRBJ2-7; d_call: .; v_call: TRBV7-8; cdr3_aa: CASSTRRTVNEQYF; cdr3_nt: TGTGCCAGCAGCACACGAAGGACAGTAAACGAGCAGTACTTC
clone_size: .; j_call: TRBJ1-2; d_call: .; v_call: TRBV5-4; cdr3_aa: CASSPRQEPLYGYTF; cdr3_nt: TGTGCCAGCAGCCCCCGACAGGAGCCTCTCTATGGCTACACCTTC
clone_size: .; j_call: TRBJ1-2; d_call: TRBD1; v_call: TRBV6-5; cdr3_aa: CASSFTGQGVGYTF; cdr3_nt: TGTGCCAGCAGTTTTACAGGACAGGGGGTTGGCTACACCTTC
clone_size: .; j_call: TRBJ2-3; d_call: TRBD2; v_call: TRBV4-1; cdr3_aa: CASSQGLAGGGTDTQYF; cdr3_nt: TGCGCCAGCAGCCAAGGCCTAGCGGGGGGGGGCACAGATACGCAGTATTTT
clone_size: .; j_call: TRBJ1-2; d_call: TRBD1; v_call: TRBV28; cdr3_aa: CASRKDRVVGYTF; cdr3_nt: TGTGCCAGCAGAAAGGACAGGGTCGTCGGCTACACCTTC
clone_size: .; j_call: TRBJ2-7; d_call: TRBD2; v_call: TRBV30; cdr3_aa: CAWSIPGTSGLWEQYF; cdr3_nt: TGTGCCTGGAGCATTCCCGGGACTAGCGGGCTTTGGGAGCAGTACTTC
clone_size: .; j_call: TRBJ2-7; d_call: TRBD1; v_call: TRBV5-4; cdr3_aa: CASSQGTGGYEQYF; cdr3_nt: TGTGCCAGCAGCCAGGGGACAGGGGGCTACGAGCAGTACTTC
clone_size: .; j_call: TRBJ2-7; d_call: .; v_call: TRBV21-1; cdr3_aa: CASSKWFRQRGDEQYF; cdr3_nt: TGTGCCAGCAGCAAATGGTTTCGACAGCGGGGGGACGAGCAGTACTTC
clone_size: .; j_call: TRBJ2-2; d_call: TRBD1; v_call: TRBV7-3; cdr3_aa: CASSFDRGPTGELFF; cdr3_nt: TGTGCCAGCAGCTTTGACAGGGGGCCCACCGGGGAGCTGTTTTTT
clone_size: once; j_call: TRBJ2-1; d_call: TRBD2; v_call: TRBV7-9; cdr3_aa: CASSSRTSRYHNEQFF; cdr3_nt: TGTGCCAGCAGCTCCCGGACTAGTCGATACCACAATGAGCAGTTCTTC
clone_size: once; j_call: TRBJ2-3; d_call: .; v_call: TRBV7-9; cdr3_aa: CASSSRTGNTQYF; cdr3_nt: TGTGCCAGCAGCTCGAGGACTGGAAATACGCAGTATTTT
clone_size: .; j_call: TRBJ2-2; d_call: .; v_call: TRBV3-1/TRBV3-2; cdr3_aa: CASSQGYRVNTGELFF; cdr3_nt: TGTGCCAGCAGCCAAGGTTACAGGGTGAACACCGGGGAGCTGTTTTTT
clone_size: once; j_call: TRBJ2-1; d_call: TRBD2; v_call: TRBV28; cdr3_aa: CASSPRGDSSYNEQFF; cdr3_nt: TGTGCCAGCAGTCCCCGGGGGGATAGCTCCTACAATGAGCAGTTCTTC
clone_size: .; j_call: TRBJ2-2; d_call: TRBD1; v_call: TRBV18; cdr3_aa: CASSPYTGGTTGELFF; cdr3_nt: TGTGCCAGCTCACCGTACACAGGGGGCACCACCGGGGAGCTGTTTTTT
clone_size: .; j_call: TRBJ1-2; d_call: TRBD1; v_call: TRBV28; cdr3_aa: CASSTPTGNPYGYTF; cdr3_nt: TGTGCCAGCAGTACCCCGACAGGGAATCCATATGGCTACACCTTC
clone_size: .; j_call: TRBJ1-2; d_call: .; v_call: TRBV29-1; cdr3_aa: CSVVRADSRYGYTF; cdr3_nt: TGCAGCGTTGTCCGGGCAGACAGTCGCTATGGCTACACCTTC
clone_size: .; j_call: TRBJ2-3; d_call: .; v_call: TRBV5-6; cdr3_aa: CASSLRTTSTDTQYF; cdr3_nt: TGTGCCAGCAGCTTGAGGACAACTAGCACAGATACGCAGTATTTT
clone_size: .; j_call: TRBJ2-3; d_call: TRBD2; v_call: TRBV5-4; cdr3_aa: CASSSLELADTDTQYF; cdr3_nt: TGTGCCAGCAGCTCCTTGGAACTAGCGGACACAGATACGCAGTATTTT
clone_size: .; j_call: TRBJ2-7; d_call: .; v_call: TRBV28; cdr3_aa: CASSLPGSGAYEQYF; cdr3_nt: TGTGCCAGCAGTTTACCCGGAAGCGGAGCCTACGAGCAGTACTTC
clone_size: .; j_call: TRBJ2-2; d_call: .; v_call: TRBV7-2; cdr3_aa: CASSLLQGTGELFF; cdr3_nt: TGTGCCAGCAGCTTACTACAGGGCACCGGGGAGCTGTTTTTT
clone_size: .; j_call: TRBJ2-7; d_call: TRBD1; v_call: TRBV2; cdr3_aa: CASSQGARAYEQYF; cdr3_nt: TGTGCCAGCAGTCAGGGGGCGAGGGCCTACGAGCAGTACTTC
clone_size: .; j_call: TRBJ2-7; d_call: .; v_call: TRBV7-9; cdr3_aa: CASSLRGPGEQYF; cdr3_nt: TGTGCCAGCAGCTTAAGGGGTCCAGGCGAGCAGTACTTC
clone_size: .; j_call: TRBJ2-2; d_call: .; v_call: TRBV28; cdr3_aa: CASSLPGDSGGELFF; cdr3_nt: TGTGCCAGCAGTTTACCCGGGGATAGTGGCGGGGAGCTGTTTTTT
clone_size: .; j_call: TRBJ2-3; d_call: TRBD2; v_call: TRBV7-2; cdr3_aa: CASSLVFTSGSFIDTQYF; cdr3_nt: TGTGCCAGCAGCTTAGTCTTCACTAGCGGGAGCTTCATAGATACGCAGTATTTT
clone_size: .; j_call: TRBJ2-2; d_call: .; v_call: TRBV5-5; cdr3_aa: CASARLYKTGNTGELFF; cdr3_nt: TGTGCCAGCGCTAGGCTGTACAAGACAGGGAACACCGGGGAGCTGTTTTTT
clone_size: .; j_call: TRBJ1-6; d_call: TRBD1; v_call: TRBV18; cdr3_aa: CASSPLKGAVSSSPLHF; cdr3_nt: TGTGCCAGCTCACCACTTAAGGGGGCGGTTTCGAGTTCACCCCTCCACTTT
clone_size: .; j_call: TRBJ1-1; d_call: .; v_call: TRBV24-1; cdr3_aa: CATSDGLKRAFF; cdr3_nt: TGTGCCACCAGTGACGGACTTAAAAGGGCTTTCTTT
clone_size: .; j_call: TRBJ2-3; d_call: .; v_call: TRBV2; cdr3_aa: CASGVWEGGDTQYF; cdr3_nt: TGTGCCAGTGGTGTATGGGAGGGGGGAGATACGCAGTATTTT
clone_size: .; j_call: TRBJ2-3; d_call: TRBD2; v_call: TRBV5-1; cdr3_aa: CASSPLAGADTQYF; cdr3_nt: TGCGCCAGCAGCCCACTAGCGGGAGCAGATACGCAGTATTTT
clone_size: .; j_call: TRBJ1-1; d_call: TRBD1; v_call: TRBV19; cdr3_aa: CASSMTGWDTEAFF; cdr3_nt: TGTGCCAGTAGTATGACAGGGTGGGACACTGAAGCTTTCTTT
clone_size: .; j_call: TRBJ1-3; d_call: TRBD1; v_call: TRBV7-8; cdr3_aa: CASSLGTGGLAGNTIYF; cdr3_nt: TGTGCCAGCAGCTTAGGGACAGGGGGCTTGGCTGGAAACACCATATATTTT
clone_size: .; j_call: TRBJ1-1; d_call: .; v_call: TRBV4-1; cdr3_aa: CASSQGQGLAEAFF; cdr3_nt: TGCGCCAGCAGCCAAGGGCAGGGTTTGGCTGAAGCTTTCTTT
clone_size: many; j_call: TRBJ2-3; d_call: TRBD1; v_call: TRBV5-1; cdr3_aa: CASSLTGGADTQYF; cdr3_nt: TGCGCCAGCAGCTTGACAGGGGGCGCAGATACGCAGTATTTT
clone_size: .; j_call: TRBJ2-3; d_call: TRBD2; v_call: TRBV29-1; cdr3_aa: CSVGLAGVFFGSTDTQYF; cdr3_nt: TGCAGCGTTGGGCTAGCGGGAGTGTTTTTCGGGAGCACAGATACGCAGTATTTT
clone_size: .; j_call: TRBJ2-2; d_call: .; v_call: TRBV9; cdr3_aa: CASSAGLTGELFF; cdr3_nt: TGTGCCAGCAGCGCTGGACTTACCGGGGAGCTGTTTTTT
clone_size: .; j_call: TRBJ1-2; d_call: TRBD1; v_call: TRBV19; cdr3_aa: CASSTSPHPRQGTRYTF; cdr3_nt: TGTGCCAGTAGTACCTCCCCCCATCCAAGACAGGGGACACGCTACACCTTC